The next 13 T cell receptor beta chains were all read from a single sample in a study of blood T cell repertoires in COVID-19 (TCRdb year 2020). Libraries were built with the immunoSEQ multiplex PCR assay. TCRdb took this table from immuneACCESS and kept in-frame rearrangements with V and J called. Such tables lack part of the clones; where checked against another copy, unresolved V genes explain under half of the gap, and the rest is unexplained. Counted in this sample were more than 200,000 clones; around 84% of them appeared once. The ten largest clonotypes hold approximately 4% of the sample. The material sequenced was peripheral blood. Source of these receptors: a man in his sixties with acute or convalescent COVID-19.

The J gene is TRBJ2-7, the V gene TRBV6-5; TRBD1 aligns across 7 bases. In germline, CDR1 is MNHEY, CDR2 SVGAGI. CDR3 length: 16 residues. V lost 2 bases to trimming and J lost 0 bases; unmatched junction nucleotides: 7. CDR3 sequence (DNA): TGTGCCAGCAGTTACACCCTGTCAGGGGGCTCCTACGAGCAGTACTTC. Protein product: CASSYTLSGGSYEQYF.

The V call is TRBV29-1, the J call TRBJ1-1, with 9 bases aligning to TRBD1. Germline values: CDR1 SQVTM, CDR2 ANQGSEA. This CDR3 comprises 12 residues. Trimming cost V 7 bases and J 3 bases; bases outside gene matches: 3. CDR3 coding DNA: TGCAGCGCGGACAGGGGATACACTGAAGCTTTCTTT. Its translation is CSADRGYTEAFF.

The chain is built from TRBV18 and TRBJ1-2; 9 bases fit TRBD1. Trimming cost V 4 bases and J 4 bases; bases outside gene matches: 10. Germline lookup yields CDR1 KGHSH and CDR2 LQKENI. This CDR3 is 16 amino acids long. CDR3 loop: CASSQATGGAGYGYTF. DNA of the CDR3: TGTGCCAGCTCACAAGCCACAGGGGGCGCGGGCTATGGCTACACCTTC.

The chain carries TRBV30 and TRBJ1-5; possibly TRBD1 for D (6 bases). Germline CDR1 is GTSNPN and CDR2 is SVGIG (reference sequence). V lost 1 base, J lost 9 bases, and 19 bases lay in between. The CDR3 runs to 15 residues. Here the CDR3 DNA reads TGTGCCTGGAGTGCAGGCAGGGGAAACTATATGCCCCAGCATTTT. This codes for CAWSAGRGNYMPQHF.

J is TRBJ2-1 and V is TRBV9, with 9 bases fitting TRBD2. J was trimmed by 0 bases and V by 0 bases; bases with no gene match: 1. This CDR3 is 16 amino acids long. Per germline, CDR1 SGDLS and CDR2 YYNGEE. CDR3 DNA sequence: TGTGCCAGCAGCGTAGATAGCGGGGGCTCCTACAATGAGCAGTTCTTC. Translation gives CASSVDSGGSYNEQFF. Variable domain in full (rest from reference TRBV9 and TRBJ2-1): DSGVTQTPKHLITATGQRVTLRCSPRSGDLSVYWYQQSLDQGLQFLIQYYNGEERAKGNILERFSAQQFPDLHSELNLSSLELGDSALYFCASSVDSGGSYNEQFFGPGTRLTVL.

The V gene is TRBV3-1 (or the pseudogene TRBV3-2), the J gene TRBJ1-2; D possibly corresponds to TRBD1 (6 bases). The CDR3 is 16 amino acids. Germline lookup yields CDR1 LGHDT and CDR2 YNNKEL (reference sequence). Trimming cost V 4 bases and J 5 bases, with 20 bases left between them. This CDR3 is CASSPSLINREYGYTF. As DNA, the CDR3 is TGTGCCAGCAGCCCTTCACTTATAAACAGGGAATATGGCTACACCTTC.

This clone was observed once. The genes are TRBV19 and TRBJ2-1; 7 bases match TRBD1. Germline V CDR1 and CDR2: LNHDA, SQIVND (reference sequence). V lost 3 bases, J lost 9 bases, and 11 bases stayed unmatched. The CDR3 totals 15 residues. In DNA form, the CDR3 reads TGTGCCAGTAGTATGTCCCCGTTGGGGGACAGTGAGCAGTTCTTC. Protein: CASSMSPLGDSEQFF. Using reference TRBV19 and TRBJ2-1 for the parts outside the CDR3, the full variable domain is DGGITQSPKYLFRKEGQNVTLSCEQNLNHDAMYWYRQDPGQGLRLIYYSQIVNDFQKGDIAEGYSVSREKKESFPLTVTSAQKNPTAFYLCASSMSPLGDSEQFFGPGTRLTVL.

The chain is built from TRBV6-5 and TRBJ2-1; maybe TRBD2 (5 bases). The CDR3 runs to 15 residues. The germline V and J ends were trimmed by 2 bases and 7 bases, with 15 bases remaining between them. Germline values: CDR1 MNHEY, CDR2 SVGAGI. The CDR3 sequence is CASSYPTVSGNEQFF. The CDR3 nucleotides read TGTGCCAGCAGTTACCCAACGGTCTCGGGAAATGAGCAGTTCTTC.

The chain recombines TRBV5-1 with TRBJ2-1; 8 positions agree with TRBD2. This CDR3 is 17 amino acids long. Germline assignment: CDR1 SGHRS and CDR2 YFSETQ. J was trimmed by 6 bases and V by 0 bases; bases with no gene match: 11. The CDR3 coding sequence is TGCGCCAGCAGCTTGGCTGACGGGACTAGTGGAACCAATGAGCAGTTCTTC. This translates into CASSLADGTSGTNEQFF.

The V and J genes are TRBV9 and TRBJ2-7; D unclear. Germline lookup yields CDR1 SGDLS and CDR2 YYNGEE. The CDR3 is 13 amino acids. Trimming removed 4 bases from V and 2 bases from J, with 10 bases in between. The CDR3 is CASSSNPPYEQYF. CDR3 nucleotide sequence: TGTGCCAGCAGCTCCAATCCCCCCTACGAGCAGTACTTC.

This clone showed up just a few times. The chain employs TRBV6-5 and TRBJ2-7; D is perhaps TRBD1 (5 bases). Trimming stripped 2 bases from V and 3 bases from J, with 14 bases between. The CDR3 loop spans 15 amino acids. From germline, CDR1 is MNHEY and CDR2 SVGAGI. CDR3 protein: CASSYNPPGLYEQYF. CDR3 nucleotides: TGTGCCAGCAGTTACAATCCCCCAGGGCTCTACGAGCAGTACTTC.

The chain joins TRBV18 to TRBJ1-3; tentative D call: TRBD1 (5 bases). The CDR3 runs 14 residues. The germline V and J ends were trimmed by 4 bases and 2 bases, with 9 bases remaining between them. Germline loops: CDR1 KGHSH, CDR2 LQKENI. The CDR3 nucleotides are TGTGCCAGCTCACTTACGGGGGCTGGAAACACCATATATTTT. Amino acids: CASSLTGAGNTIYF.

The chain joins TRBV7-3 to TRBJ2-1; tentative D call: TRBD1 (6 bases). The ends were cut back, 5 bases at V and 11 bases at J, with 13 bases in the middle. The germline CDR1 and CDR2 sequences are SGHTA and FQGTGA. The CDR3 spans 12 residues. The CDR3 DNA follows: TGTGCCAGCAGCGTCGACAGGTATAAGCAGTTCTTC. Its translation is CASSVDRYKQFF.